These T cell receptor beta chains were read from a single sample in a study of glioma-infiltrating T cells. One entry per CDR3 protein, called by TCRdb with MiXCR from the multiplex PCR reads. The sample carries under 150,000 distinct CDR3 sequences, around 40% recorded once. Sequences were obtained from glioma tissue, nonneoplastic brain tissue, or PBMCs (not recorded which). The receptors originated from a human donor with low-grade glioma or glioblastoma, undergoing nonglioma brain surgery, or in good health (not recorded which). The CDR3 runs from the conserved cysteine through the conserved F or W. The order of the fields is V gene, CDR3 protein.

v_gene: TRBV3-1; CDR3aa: CASTLGGTYEQYF
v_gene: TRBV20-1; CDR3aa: CSARDLGGGSSEQYF
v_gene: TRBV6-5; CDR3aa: CASSYRDPRSLGANVLTF
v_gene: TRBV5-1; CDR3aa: CASSFEPSTDTQYF
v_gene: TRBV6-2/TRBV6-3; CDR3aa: CASSVTGGSDTQYF
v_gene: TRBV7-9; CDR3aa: CASSFYRGAENTIYF
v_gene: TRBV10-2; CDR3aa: CASSEQGEGTQYF
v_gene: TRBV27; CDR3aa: CASRGQGIQPQHF
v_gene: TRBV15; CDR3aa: CATNRQPNNEQFF
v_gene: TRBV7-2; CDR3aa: CASRSTTGGKPEAFF
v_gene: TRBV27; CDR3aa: CAGRQETQYF
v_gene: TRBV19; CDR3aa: CASRLAESTDTQYF
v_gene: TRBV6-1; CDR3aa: CASSEGGDYGYTF
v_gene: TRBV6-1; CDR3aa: CASSDRIGTSTGDEQFF
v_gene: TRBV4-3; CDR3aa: CASSQDLRESTDTQYF
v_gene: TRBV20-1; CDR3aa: CSARGGSGSTDTQYF
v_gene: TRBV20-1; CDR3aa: CSAGTSGASGEQYF
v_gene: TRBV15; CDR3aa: CAISLGQGNQPQHF
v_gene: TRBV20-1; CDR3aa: CSARDRQGGALSNQPQHF
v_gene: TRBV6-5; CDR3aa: CASSYSTGGTEAFF
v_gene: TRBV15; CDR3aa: CATSTHGFGQYF
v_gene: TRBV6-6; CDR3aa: CASSYGASGAYNEQFF
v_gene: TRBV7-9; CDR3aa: CASSKDGAKDSYEQYF
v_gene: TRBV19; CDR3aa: CASSIFGGPSYEQYF
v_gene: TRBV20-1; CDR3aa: CSALPVGVNTEAFF
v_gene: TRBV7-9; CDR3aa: CASSHAGTETQYF
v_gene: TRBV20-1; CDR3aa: CSAPLAGVGNEQFF
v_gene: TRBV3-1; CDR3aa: CASSQGYEQYF
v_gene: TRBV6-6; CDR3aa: CASSYSSGAYNEQFF
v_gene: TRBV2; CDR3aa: CASSVLAGGPSYEQYF
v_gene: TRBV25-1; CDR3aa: CASSALDVLQETQYF
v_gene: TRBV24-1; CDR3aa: CATSGGGTGRNEQFF
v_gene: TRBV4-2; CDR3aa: CASSRGESNSPLHF
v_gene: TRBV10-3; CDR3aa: CASSPTLNNQPQHF
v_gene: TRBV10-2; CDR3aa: CASSYSRLSYEQYF
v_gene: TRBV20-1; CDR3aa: CSASRDVADFPSF
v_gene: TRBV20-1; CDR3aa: CSAPRTSGRRGEQYF
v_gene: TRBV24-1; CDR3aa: CATSDQTGGTADTQYF
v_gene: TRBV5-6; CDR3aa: CASLWWLRGTDTQYF
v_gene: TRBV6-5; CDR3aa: CASSYYGYSPLHF
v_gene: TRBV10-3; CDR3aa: CAISEGTSGEYEQYF
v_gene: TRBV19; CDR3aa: CASRHSRTDNQPQHF
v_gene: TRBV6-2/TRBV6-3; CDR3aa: CASSSVGTHTDTQYF
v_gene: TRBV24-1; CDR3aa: CATSDRTANYGYTF
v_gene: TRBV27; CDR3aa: CASRSTGVGNTIYF
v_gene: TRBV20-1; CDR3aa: CSARQGIYGYTF
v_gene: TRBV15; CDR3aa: CATSIEGLGTDTQYF
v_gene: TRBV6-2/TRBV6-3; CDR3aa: CASSLQDSSTDTQYF
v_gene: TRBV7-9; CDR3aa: CASSPSEGRQETQYF